These 28 T cell receptor beta chains share one sample of origin, sequenced in a study of shared clonotypes between healthy human individuals. The table came from immunoSEQ multiplex PCR; TCRdb's copy has only in-frame clones and leaves some out. The repertoire consists of about 2.4 million clones, with approximately 90% occurring once and the leading ten covering about 0.13%. Specimen: naive CD4+ T cells sorted from blood. Documented subset: CD45RA+ positively selected. The receptor source for this set is a young man in good health.

This clone has only one observation. The CDR3 loop reads CASRGSPATNEKLFF. CDR3 coding DNA: TGTGCCAGCAGGGGCAGCCCCGCAACTAATGAAAAACTGTTTTTT. The V call is TRBV5-4, the J call TRBJ1-4; D is uncertain. V lost 5 bases, J lost 0 bases, and 11 bases lay in between. Germline values: CDR1 SGHNT, CDR2 YYREEE (reference sequence). This CDR3 has 15 amino acids.

This sequence joins TRBV7-8 and TRBJ2-5; D not certain. The CDR3 loop spans 14 amino acids. Germline CDR1 SGHVS, CDR2 FQNEAQ. V was shortened by 8 bases and J by 5 bases, with 18 bases between the two germline ends. This CDR3 is CASSRGRVSETQYF. Here the CDR3 DNA reads TGTGCCAGCTCCCGAGGCAGAGTGTCGGAGACCCAGTACTTC. The full variable domain, completed using reference TRBV7-8 and TRBJ2-5, is GAGVSQSPRYKVAKRGQDVALRCDPISGHVSLFWYQQALGQGPEFLTYFQNEAQLDKSGLPSDRFFAERPEGSVSTLKIQRTQQEDSAVYLCASSRGRVSETQYFGPGTRLLVL.

For this clone: An end of the junction differs from the germline gene, which may be a read error. The same CDR3 is also encoded by other DNA sequences in this sample. In DNA, the CDR3 is TGTGCCAGCAGCTTACCAGGGGGCAACCAGCCCCAGCATTTT. Translation: CASSLPGGNQPQHF. The chain employs TRBV11-2 and TRBJ1-5, with TRBD1 matching 8 bases. The germline V gene encodes CDR1 SGHAT and CDR2 FQNNGV. This CDR3 comprises 14 residues.

V is TRBV21-1 and J is TRBJ2-7; the table's D call TRBD1 went unverified against the DNA. TRBV21-1 is labeled a pseudogene. The CDR3 runs to 14 residues. This chain's CDR3 is CASSKGWGHYEQYF. DNA for the CDR3: TGTGCCAGCAGCAAAGGGTGGGGACACTACGAGCAGTACTTC.

The J gene is TRBJ2-2, the V gene TRBV19; the match to TRBD2 covers 16 bases. The CDR3 is 17 amino acids. Trimming cost V 8 bases and J 2 bases; bases outside gene matches: 5. Germline V lookup: CDR1 LNHDA, CDR2 SQIVND (reference sequence). CDR3 sequence: CASGGTSGRVNTGELFF. The CDR3 DNA is TGTGCCAGTGGGGGGACTAGCGGGAGGGTCAACACCGGGGAGCTGTTTTTT.

This chain links TRBV7-9 with TRBJ1-4; no firm D call. Trimming cost V 1 base and J 5 bases, with 11 bases left between them. CDR3 size: 15 residues. CDR1 is SEHNR, CDR2 FQNEAQ, per germline (reference sequence). Here the CDR3 reads CASSLGEGRNEKLFF. CDR3 sequence (DNA): TGTGCCAGCAGCTTAGGGGAGGGCCGGAATGAAAAACTGTTTTTT. Variable domain in full (rest from reference TRBV7-9 and TRBJ1-4): DTGVSQNPRHKITKRGQNVTFRCDPISEHNRLYWYRQTLGQGPEFLTYFQNEAQLEKSRLLSDRFSAERPKGSFSTLEIQRTEQGDSAMYLCASSLGEGRNEKLFFGSGTQLSVL.

The rearrangement joins TRBV19 to TRBJ1-2; D gene unclear. Looked up from germline, CDR1 is LNHDA and CDR2 is SQIVND (reference sequence). V shed 3 bases and J shed 8 bases, with 19 bases lying between them. The CDR3 is made up of 15 amino acids. This CDR3 reads CASSIYAIPRGGYTF. As DNA, the CDR3 is TGTGCCAGTAGTATTTATGCCATACCGCGGGGAGGCTACACCTTC.

The chain combines TRBV5-1 with TRBJ1-2; D remains unclear. Looked up from germline, CDR1 is SGHRS and CDR2 is YFSETQ. The CDR3 runs 15 residues. V shed 0 bases and J shed 2 bases, with 11 bases lying between them. The CDR3 DNA sequence: TGCGCCAGCAGCTTGGGGACCACAGACAACTATGGCTACACCTTC. Its protein is CASSLGTTDNYGYTF.

This rearrangement joins TRBV27 to TRBJ1-2; a weak D match, TRBD1 (5 bases). Germline V gives CDR1 MNHEY, CDR2 SMNVEV (reference sequence). Trimming removed 0 bases from V and 0 bases from J, with 14 bases in between. The CDR3 length is 17 residues. The CDR3 region is CASSLSGQGRANYGYTF. The DNA for the CDR3 is TGTGCCAGCAGTTTATCGGGGCAGGGCAGAGCTAACTATGGCTACACCTTC.

The chain employs TRBV25-1 and TRBJ1-6; D unresolved. The CDR3 is 13 amino acids. V lost 6 bases, J lost 8 bases, and 11 bases lay in between. The germline V gene has CDR1 MGHDK and CDR2 SYGVNS. The CDR3 coding sequence is TGTGCCAGCAGCCAGGAGTACTATTCACCCCTCCACTTT. Translated: CASSQEYYSPLHF.

This chain links TRBV27 with TRBJ2-2, with 8 bases aligning to TRBD1. Germline trimming cut 5 bases from V and 7 bases from J; bases unmatched to any gene: 9. The CDR3 is 15 residues long. Per the germline V gene, CDR1 is MNHEY and CDR2 is SMNVEV (reference sequence). The CDR3 nucleotides read TGTGCCAGCAGTCCCATGGACAGGGACGGCGGGGAGCTGTTTTTT. Amino acid sequence: CASSPMDRDGGELFF.

The chain recombines TRBV4-3 with TRBJ1-1; 9 nucleotides agree with TRBD1. The junction had 2 bases not matched to a gene; V was cut back by 2 bases and J by 1 base. The CDR3 has 15 amino acids. Germline V gene sequence: CDR1 LGHNA, CDR2 YSLEER. Here the CDR3 DNA reads TGCGCCAGCAGCCAACCGGACAGGGGGAACACTGAAGCTTTCTTT. The encoded protein is CASSQPDRGNTEAFF.

V usage is TRBV4-3 and J usage is TRBJ2-1; 8 positions match TRBD2. The germline V gene encodes CDR1 LGHNA and CDR2 YSLEER. V dropped 1 base and J dropped 4; count of bases not matched to a gene: 9. The CDR3 has 17 amino acids. This CDR3 reads CASSQALTSGAYNEQFF. The CDR3 nucleotides read TGCGCCAGCAGCCAAGCACTAACTAGCGGAGCATACAATGAGCAGTTCTTC.

This clone was counted between two and nine times. J is TRBJ1-6 and V is TRBV6-5; the D gene is possibly TRBD1 (5 bases). V lost 5 bases, J lost 6 bases, and 8 bases lay in between. Germline V gives CDR1 MNHEY, CDR2 SVGAGI. The CDR3 extends over 13 amino acids. The CDR3 coding sequence is TGTGCCAGCAGTGGGACGACTAATTCACCCCTCCACTTT. Encoded protein: CASSGTTNSPLHF.

CDR3 in amino acids: CASTQGLAGGGEQFF. In DNA, the CDR3 is TGTGCCAGTACCCAGGGACTAGCGGGAGGAGGTGAGCAGTTCTTC. The chain uses TRBV19 and TRBJ2-1; 15 nucleotides line up with TRBD2. This CDR3 spans 15 amino acids. CDR1 and CDR2 from the germline V gene are LNHDA and SQIVND (reference sequence). J lost 9 bases, V lost 7 bases, and 7 bases had no gene match.

As regards this clone: Just one base apart from a much larger clone, this may be a read error. The chain couples TRBV25-1 to TRBJ2-6; D not certain. Between the trimmed V and J ends, which lost 5 bases and 0 bases, there was a span of 2 bases. The length of the CDR3 is 13 residues. Germline CDR1 and CDR2: MGHDK and SYGVNS. The CDR3 nucleotides read TGTGCCAGCAGTAACTCTGGGGCCAACGTCCTGACTTTC. Translated, it gives CASSNSGANVLTF.

This clone appeared a single time. The chain couples TRBV4-1 to TRBJ1-1, with TRBD1 as a possible D gene (5 bases). This CDR3 region has 15 residues. The V gene's germline CDR1 is MGHRA and CDR2 YSYEKL. The V end was cut by 4 bases, the J end by 6 bases, with 18 bases between. In nucleotides, the CDR3 is TGCGCCAGCAGCCGAGAAGGGGCGGGGATATCTGAAGCTTTCTTT. Translated, it gives CASSREGAGISEAFF.

The CDR3 is CASSLAQTGPYEQYF. CDR3 sequence (DNA): TGTGCCAGCAGCTTAGCCCAGACAGGACCCTACGAGCAGTACTTC. The chain links TRBV11-2 to TRBJ2-7; a possible D gene is TRBD1 (6 bases). Germline values: CDR1 SGHAT, CDR2 FQNNGV. CDR3 size: 15 residues. Trimming took off 1 base at V and 2 bases at J, with 12 bases between the two ends.

The gene calls are TRBV30 and TRBJ2-1, with D hard to call. Trimming removed 0 bases at V and 5 bases at J, with 5 bases between. The CDR3 is made up of 12 amino acids. The germline V gene has CDR1 GTSNPN and CDR2 SVGIG (reference sequence). The CDR3 DNA is TGTGCCTGGAGTGTCACAAACAATGAGCAGTTCTTC. It codes for CAWSVTNNEQFF.

The sample holds one count of this clone. The genes are TRBV13 and TRBJ2-3; D possibly uses TRBD1 or TRBD2 (5 bases each). The V end lost 1 base, the J end lost 2 bases, and 10 bases lay between the germline ends. The CDR3 totals 15 residues. Per germline, CDR1 PRHDT and CDR2 FYEKMQ (reference sequence). The CDR3 bases are TGTGCCAGCAGCTTAGTTCGGGGACCCACAGATACGCAGTATTTT. This codes for CASSLVRGPTDTQYF.

This clone was seen a handful of times. Additional DNA sequences in this sample encode the identical CDR3. This sequence joins TRBV27 and TRBJ1-5, with TRBD1 identical over 8 bases. V gave up 3 bases and J gave up 2 bases; unmatched junction bases: 0. Germline V lookup: CDR1 MNHEY, CDR2 SMNVEV (reference sequence). The CDR3 is 14 amino acids. CDR3 in amino acids: CASSLTGGNQPQHF. The CDR3 region has the DNA TGTGCCAGCAGTTTGACAGGGGGCAATCAGCCCCAGCATTTT.

Note on this clone: This clone may be a read error of a much larger clone one base away. V gene TRBV7-8 combines with J gene TRBJ1-1; D ambiguous. Trimming left V 1 base short and J 1 base short, with 4 bases between. The CDR3 is made up of 13 amino acids. CDR1 is SGHVS and CDR2 is FQNEAQ in the germline V gene. CDR3 residues: CASSLDANTEAFF. The DNA for the CDR3 is TGTGCCAGCAGCTTAGACGCGAACACTGAAGCTTTCTTT.

V and J are TRBV5-1 and TRBJ2-1; 8 bases are a match to TRBD1. The CDR3 sequence is 13 residues long. V shed 6 bases, J shed 10 bases, and the junction held 9 bases outside the gene matches. CDR1 is SGHRS and CDR2 is YFSETQ in the germline V gene. CDR3 sequence: CASKITGGHEQFF. The CDR3 DNA reads as TGCGCCAGCAAAATAACAGGGGGACACGAGCAGTTCTTC.

For this clone: The same CDR3 also results from other DNA sequences found in this sample. The rearrangement joins TRBV29-1 to TRBJ2-2, with unresolved D. Germline assignment: CDR1 SQVTM and CDR2 ANQGSEA. The CDR3 loop spans 13 amino acids. The germline V and J ends were trimmed by 5 bases and 1 base, with 8 bases remaining between them. DNA of the CDR3: TGCAGCGTTCCCAGGTTGAACACCGGGGAGCTGTTTTTT. Protein: CSVPRLNTGELFF.

V gene TRBV5-1 combines with J gene TRBJ2-7, with D unclear. V lost 1 base and J lost 7, with 18 bases in between. Germline CDR1 is SGHRS and CDR2 is YFSETQ. The CDR3 sequence is 15 residues long. The CDR3 DNA is TGCGCCAGCAGCTTGCGCGGCGCCGCCAATTTAGAGCAGTACTTC. As protein: CASSLRGAANLEQYF.

V is TRBV19 and J is TRBJ2-3; D may be TRBD2 (5 bases). CDR3 length: 14 amino acids. Germline assignment: CDR1 LNHDA and CDR2 SQIVND (reference sequence). With 2 bases removed from V and 2 bases from J, the gap between germline ends came to 8 bases. The CDR3 DNA follows: TGTGCCAGTAGTATAATCGGGAACACAGATACGCAGTATTTT. This encodes CASSIIGNTDTQYF.

The chain links TRBV11-2 to TRBJ1-3; no firm D call. Trimming pared 3 bases from V and 1 base from J, leaving 7 bases between. Germline CDR1 reads SGHAT; CDR2 reads FQNNGV. This CDR3 contains 14 residues. CDR3 amino acids: CASSFSLSGNTIYF. The CDR3 nucleotides are TGTGCCAGCAGCTTCAGTCTTTCTGGAAACACCATATATTTT.

The count of this clone is one. The J gene is TRBJ2-7, the V gene TRBV6-9, with 10 nucleotides matching TRBD1. Trimming took 5 bases from V and 2 from J; bases not matched to a gene: 21. Germline CDR1 is MNHGY and CDR2 is SVAAGI. The CDR3 extends over 20 amino acids. This CDR3 reads CASSLNRTGGPPRAPYEQYF. In DNA form, the CDR3 reads TGTGCCAGCAGTCTTAACAGGACAGGGGGGCCCCCCAGAGCTCCCTACGAGCAGTACTTC.